Below are 14 T cell receptor beta chains sequenced from a single sample in a study of monozygotic twins with inflammatory bowel disease. TCRdb re-called the 5' RACE reads and catalogs CDR3 proteins one per entry, DNA excluded. The specimen's table records approximately 400,000 distinct CDR3 sequences. The sample was blood. All receptors derive from a human donor with ulcerative colitis or Crohn's disease, or a healthy co-twin of an affected twin (not recorded which).

The chain employs TRBV11-2 and TRBJ2-7; TCRdb's assignment of TRBD2 cannot be checked, as there is no DNA. This CDR3 contains 15 residues. Germline V gene sequence: CDR1 SGHAT, CDR2 FQNNGV. The CDR3 loop is CASSLDPGGRYEQYF. Full variable domain (rest looked up from reference TRBV11-2 and TRBJ2-7): EAGVAQSPRYKIIEKRQSVAFWCNPISGHATLYWYQQILGQGPKLLIQFQNNGVVDDSQLPKDRFSAERLKGVDSTLKIQPAKLEDSAVYLCASSLDPGGRYEQYFGPGTRLTVT.

J is TRBJ2-1 and V is TRBV11-1. CDR1 is SGHAT, CDR2 FQDESV, per germline (reference sequence). There are 18 residues in the CDR3. CDR3: CASSLEEAGLSSYNEQFF.

V and J are TRBV7-9 and TRBJ2-2; there is no DNA to check the TCRdb D call of TRBD1. Germline CDR1 SEHNR, CDR2 FQNEAQ (reference sequence). The CDR3 contains 12 residues. The CDR3 protein is CASRSRPGELFF. Drawing the rest from reference TRBV7-9 and TRBJ2-2, the complete variable domain is DTGVSQNPRHKITKRGQNVTFRCDPISEHNRLYWYRQTLGQGPEFLTYFQNEAQLEKSRLLSDRFSAERPKGSFSTLEIQRTEQGDSAMYLCASRSRPGELFFGEGSRLTVL.

This chain links TRBV20-1 with TRBJ2-5; TCRdb's D call, TRBD1, is unchecked because there is no DNA. The CDR3 covers 14 residues. Germline V CDR1 and CDR2: DFQATT, SNEGSKA (reference sequence). This chain's CDR3 is CSAARDRGWETQYF.

The V gene is TRBV6-2 or TRBV6-3, the J gene TRBJ1-3; the TRBD1 assignment by TCRdb is unverifiable without DNA. The CDR3 loop spans 18 amino acids. Germline V gene data show CDR1 as MNHEY and CDR2 as SVGEGT. The CDR3 region is CASIPRPPRGSSGNTIYF.

V and J are TRBV30 and TRBJ1-2. The CDR3 is 11 residues long. CDR1 and CDR2 (germline): GTSNPN, SVGIG (reference sequence). CDR3 amino acids: CAWSVLLGYTF.

The rearrangement links TRBV5-1 to TRBJ2-7; the TRBD1 assignment by TCRdb is unverifiable without DNA. The CDR3 is made up of 15 amino acids. Germline CDR1 SGHRS, CDR2 YFSETQ. CDR3 sequence reads: CASSTTGTGINEQYF.

V gene TRBV3-1 combines with J gene TRBJ2-5; TCRdb selects TRBD1, and the lack of DNA leaves this call unchecked. Per the germline V gene, CDR1 is LGHDT and CDR2 is YNNKEL (reference sequence). The CDR3 loop spans 15 amino acids. Here the CDR3 reads CASSQEGTGGETQYF.

This sequence joins TRBV25-1 and TRBJ1-4; TCRdb indicates TRBD1, and absent DNA this call remains unverified. From germline, CDR1 is MGHDK and CDR2 SYGVNS. This CDR3 contains 17 residues. CDR3 sequence reads: CASSATGGRGTNEKLFF.

The rearrangement links TRBV7-9 to TRBJ1-2; TCRdb's D call, TRBD1, is unchecked because there is no DNA. Germline lookup yields CDR1 SEHNR and CDR2 FQNEAQ (reference sequence). CDR3 length: 16 residues. CDR3 sequence reads: CASSLAGQERYYGYTF.

The chain links TRBV10-1 to TRBJ2-3; the D gene TCRdb calls, TRBD1, cannot be checked with no DNA. The CDR3 length is 15 residues. The germline CDR1 and CDR2 sequences are WNHNN and SYGVQD (reference sequence). The CDR3 spells CASSPGTTKADTQYF.

This chain links TRBV6-2 or TRBV6-3 with TRBJ2-7; TCRdb proposes TRBD2, but this gene call is untestable without DNA. From germline, CDR1 is MNHEY and CDR2 SVGEGT. The CDR3 runs to 20 residues. This chain's CDR3 is CASSYSSGTSGGPTSYEQYF.

J is TRBJ1-2 and V is TRBV28. From germline, CDR1 is MDHEN and CDR2 SYDVKM. This CDR3 region has 11 residues. CDR3 in amino acids: CASKAGHGYTF.

The chain couples TRBV20-1 to TRBJ1-5; TCRdb indicates TRBD1, and absent DNA this call remains unverified. This CDR3 region has 12 residues. Germline V CDR1 and CDR2: DFQATT, SNEGSKA (reference sequence). CDR3 residues: CSAQQGVQPQHF.